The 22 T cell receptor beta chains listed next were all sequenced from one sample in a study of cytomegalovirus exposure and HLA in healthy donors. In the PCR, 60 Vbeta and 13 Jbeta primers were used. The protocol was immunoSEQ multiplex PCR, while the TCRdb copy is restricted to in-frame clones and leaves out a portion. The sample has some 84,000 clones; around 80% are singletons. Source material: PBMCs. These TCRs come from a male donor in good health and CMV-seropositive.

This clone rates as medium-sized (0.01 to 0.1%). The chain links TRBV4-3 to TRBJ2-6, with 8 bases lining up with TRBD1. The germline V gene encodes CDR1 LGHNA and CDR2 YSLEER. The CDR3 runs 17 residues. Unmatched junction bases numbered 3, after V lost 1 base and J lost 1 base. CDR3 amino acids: CASSQGDRGSGANVLTF. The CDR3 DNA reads TGCGCCAGCAGCCAAGGTGACAGGGGTTCTGGGGCCAACGTCCTGACTTTC.

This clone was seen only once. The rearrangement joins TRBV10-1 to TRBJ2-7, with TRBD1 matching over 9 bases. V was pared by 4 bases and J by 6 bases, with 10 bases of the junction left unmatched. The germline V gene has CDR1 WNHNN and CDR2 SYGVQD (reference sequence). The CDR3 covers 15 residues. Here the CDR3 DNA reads TGCGCCAGCAGTGGACCCGGGACAGGGAACGCCGAGCAGTACTTC. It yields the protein CASSGPGTGNAEQYF.

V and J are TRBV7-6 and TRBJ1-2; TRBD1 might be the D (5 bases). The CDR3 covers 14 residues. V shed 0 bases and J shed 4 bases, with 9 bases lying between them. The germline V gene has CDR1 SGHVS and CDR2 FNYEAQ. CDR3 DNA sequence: TGTGCCAGCAGCTTAGCTGGAGACAGCTATGGCTACACCTTC. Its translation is CASSLAGDSYGYTF.

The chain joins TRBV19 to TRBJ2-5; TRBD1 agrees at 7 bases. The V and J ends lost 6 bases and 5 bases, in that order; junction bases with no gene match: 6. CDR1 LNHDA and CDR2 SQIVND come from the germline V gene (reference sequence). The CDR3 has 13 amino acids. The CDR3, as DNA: TGTGCCAGTAGCCTAAGGGGGCTTGAGACCCAGTACTTC. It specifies CASSLRGLETQYF.

The CDR3 nucleotides are TGCGCCAGCAGCGTCGACAGGGGGACCTACAATGAGCAGTTCTTC. This codes for CASSVDRGTYNEQFF. The chain combines TRBV5-1 with TRBJ2-1; the match to TRBD1 covers 9 bases. The CDR3 consists of 15 residues. The trim removed 4 bases at V and 2 bases at J, leaving 4 bases unmatched. Germline assignment: CDR1 SGHRS and CDR2 YFSETQ.

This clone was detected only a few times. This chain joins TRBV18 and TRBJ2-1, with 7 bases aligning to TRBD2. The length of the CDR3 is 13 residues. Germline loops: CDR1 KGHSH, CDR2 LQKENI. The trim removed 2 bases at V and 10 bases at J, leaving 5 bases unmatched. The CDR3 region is CASSPGLAAEQFF. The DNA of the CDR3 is TGTGCCAGCTCACCAGGGCTAGCGGCCGAGCAGTTCTTC.

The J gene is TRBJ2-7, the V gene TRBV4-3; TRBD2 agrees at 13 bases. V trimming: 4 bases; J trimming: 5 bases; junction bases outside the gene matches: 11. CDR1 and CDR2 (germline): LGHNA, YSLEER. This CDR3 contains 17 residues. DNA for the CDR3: TGCGCCAGCAGCCTCTCTCTCGGACTAGCGGGAGCCCACGAGCAGTACTTC. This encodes CASSLSLGLAGAHEQYF.

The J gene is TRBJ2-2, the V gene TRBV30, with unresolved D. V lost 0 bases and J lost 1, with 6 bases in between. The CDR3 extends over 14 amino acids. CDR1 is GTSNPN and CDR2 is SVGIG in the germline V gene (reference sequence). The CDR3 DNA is TGTGCCTGGAGTGTTTCCTTGAACACCGGGGAGCTGTTTTTT. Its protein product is CAWSVSLNTGELFF.

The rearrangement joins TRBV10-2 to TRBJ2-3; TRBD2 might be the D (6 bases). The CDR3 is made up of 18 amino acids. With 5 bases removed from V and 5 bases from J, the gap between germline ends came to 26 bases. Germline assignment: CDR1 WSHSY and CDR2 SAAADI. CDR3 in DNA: TGCGCCAGCAGTCGACCCTCCGGGGCCACGGGAGAACAAGATACGCAGTATTTT. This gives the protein CASSRPSGATGEQDTQYF.

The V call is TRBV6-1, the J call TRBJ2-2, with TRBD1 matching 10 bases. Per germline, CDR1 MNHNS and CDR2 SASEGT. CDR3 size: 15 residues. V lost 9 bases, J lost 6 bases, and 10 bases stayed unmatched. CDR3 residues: CASRPGQGSPGELFF. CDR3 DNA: TGTGCCAGTAGACCGGGACAGGGGTCCCCCGGGGAGCTGTTTTTT.

CDR3 nucleotides: TGCAGCGTTGAAGTCCGGGGCGAGCAGTACTTC. It specifies CSVEVRGEQYF. The V and J genes are TRBV29-1 and TRBJ2-7, with D maybe TRBD2 (5 bases). The CDR3 runs 11 residues. V was trimmed by 1 base and J by 6 bases, leaving 7 bases between them. Germline V gene lookup returns CDR1 SQVTM and CDR2 ANQGSEA.

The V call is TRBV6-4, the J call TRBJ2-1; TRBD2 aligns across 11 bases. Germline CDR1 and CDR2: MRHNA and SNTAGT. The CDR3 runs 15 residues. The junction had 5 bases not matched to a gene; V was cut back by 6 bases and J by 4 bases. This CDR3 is CASSPGTSGYNEQFF. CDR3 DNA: TGTGCCAGCAGCCCCGGGACTAGCGGATACAATGAGCAGTTCTTC.

The CDR3 here is CSVEAPTYEQYF. CDR3 nucleotides: TGCAGCGTTGAAGCCCCTACCTACGAGCAGTACTTC. The chain joins TRBV29-1 to TRBJ2-7; D uncertain. The ends were cut back, 1 base at V and 2 bases at J, with 6 bases in the middle. The CDR3 has 12 residues. Germline-derived CDR1 and CDR2 are SQVTM and ANQGSEA.

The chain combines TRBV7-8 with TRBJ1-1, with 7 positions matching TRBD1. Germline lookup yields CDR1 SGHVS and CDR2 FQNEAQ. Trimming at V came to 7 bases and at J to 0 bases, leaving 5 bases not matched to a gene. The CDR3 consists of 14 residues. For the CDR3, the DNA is TGTGCCAGCACATGGACAGGCTTGAACACTGAAGCTTTCTTT. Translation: CASTWTGLNTEAFF.

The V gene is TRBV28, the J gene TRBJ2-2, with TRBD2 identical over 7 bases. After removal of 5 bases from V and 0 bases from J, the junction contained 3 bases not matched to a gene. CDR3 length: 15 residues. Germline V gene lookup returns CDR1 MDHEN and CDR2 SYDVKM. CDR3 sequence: CASSPSGANTGELFF. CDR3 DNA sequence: TGTGCCAGCAGTCCTAGCGGCGCGAACACCGGGGAGCTGTTTTTT.

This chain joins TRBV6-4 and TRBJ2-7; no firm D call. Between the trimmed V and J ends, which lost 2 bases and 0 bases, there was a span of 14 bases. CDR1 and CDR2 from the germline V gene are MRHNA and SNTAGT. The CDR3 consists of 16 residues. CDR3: CASSDRGLSHSYEQYF. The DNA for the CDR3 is TGTGCCAGCAGTGACCGCGGTCTATCTCACTCCTACGAGCAGTACTTC.

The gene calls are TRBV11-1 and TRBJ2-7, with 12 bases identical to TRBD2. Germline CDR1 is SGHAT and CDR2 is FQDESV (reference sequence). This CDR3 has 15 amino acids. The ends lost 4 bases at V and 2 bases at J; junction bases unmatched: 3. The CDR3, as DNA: TGTGCCAGCAGCTACCGGACTAGCGGGACCTACGAGCAGTACTTC. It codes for CASSYRTSGTYEQYF.

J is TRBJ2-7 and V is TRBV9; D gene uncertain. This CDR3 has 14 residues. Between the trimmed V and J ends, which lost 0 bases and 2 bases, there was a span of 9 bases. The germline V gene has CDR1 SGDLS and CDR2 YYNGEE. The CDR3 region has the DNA TGTGCCAGCAGCGTAGACGGGTCACCCTACGAGCAGTACTTC. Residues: CASSVDGSPYEQYF.

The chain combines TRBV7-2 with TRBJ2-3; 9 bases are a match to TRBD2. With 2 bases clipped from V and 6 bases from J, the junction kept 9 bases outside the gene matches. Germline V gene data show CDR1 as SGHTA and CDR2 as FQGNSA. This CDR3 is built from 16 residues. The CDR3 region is CASSLRPLAGKDTQYF. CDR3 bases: TGTGCCAGCAGCTTACGCCCTCTAGCGGGAAAGGATACGCAGTATTTT. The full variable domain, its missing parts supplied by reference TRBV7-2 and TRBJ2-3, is GAGVSQSPSNKVTEKGKDVELRCDPISGHTALYWYRQSLGQGLEFLIYFQGNSAPDKSGLPSDRFSAERTGGSVSTLTIQRTQQEDSAVYLCASSLRPLAGKDTQYFGPGTRLTVL.

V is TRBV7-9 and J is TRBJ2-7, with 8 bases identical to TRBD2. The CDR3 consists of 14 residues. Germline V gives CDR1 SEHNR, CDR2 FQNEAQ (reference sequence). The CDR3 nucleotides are TGTGCTGCGGGGGATGGCGGGAGGCCCTACGAGCAGTACTTC. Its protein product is CAAGDGGRPYEQYF.

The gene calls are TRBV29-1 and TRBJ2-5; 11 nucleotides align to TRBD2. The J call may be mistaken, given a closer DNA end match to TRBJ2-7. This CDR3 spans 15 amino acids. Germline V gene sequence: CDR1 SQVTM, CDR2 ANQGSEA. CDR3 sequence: CSVTQGTSGTYEQYF. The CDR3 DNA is TGCAGCGTGACCCAGGGGACTAGCGGAACTTACGAGCAGTACTTC.

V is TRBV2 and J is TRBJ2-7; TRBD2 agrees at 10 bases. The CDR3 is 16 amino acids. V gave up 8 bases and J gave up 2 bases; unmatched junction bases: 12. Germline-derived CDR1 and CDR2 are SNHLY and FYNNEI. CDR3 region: CASALEGLAITYEQYF. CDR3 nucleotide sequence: TGTGCCAGCGCCCTAGAGGGACTAGCGATTACCTACGAGCAGTACTTC.